This section outlines one T cell receptor (beta chain) sequence together with its context. Cohort placement rested on clinical history that participants reported themselves. The data originate from a study of blood T cell repertoires in COVID-19. Study information: The United States, Italy and Spain were the sources of the acute and convalescent COVID-19 samples. PBMCs, B-cell-depleted T cells, or T cells provided the cDNA or gDNA that made up the material.

Data came from immunoSEQ multiplex PCR; TCRdb stores just in-frame clones and leaves some out. The data show 400,000 or so clones, with approximately 92% seen just once and roughly 1.1% held by the top ten. The V end was cut by 5 bases, the J end by 12 bases, with 23 bases between. This CDR3 region has 15 residues. Germline V gives CDR1 KGHDR, CDR2 SFDVKD. This clonotype was sampled from a man aged 30 to 45 who had recovered from COVID-19. The source material was PBMCs or T cells enriched from blood (not recorded which). The gene calls are TRBV24-1 and TRBJ2-3, with D perhaps matching TRBD2 (6 bases). The CDR3 bases are TGTGCCACCAGTGTCACCGGGAGTAGGATGTCGTCACAGTATTTT. This sequence encodes CATSVTGSRMSSQYF.